Listed below are T cell receptor beta chains from one sample, sequenced in a study of early T cells in non-severe SARS-CoV-2 infection. TCRdb ran MiXCR on the 5' RACE reads and lists one entry per CDR3 protein. The sample has some 51,000 distinct CDR3 sequences; under 15% are singletons. Sample: whole blood, taken at baseline. These receptors originate from an adult who was a healthcare worker with PCR-confirmed SARS-CoV-2 infection or an uninfected control (not recorded which). CDR3s include the opening cysteine and the closing phenylalanine or tryptophan. A D gene is named only where the DNA matches it firmly. The size entry is marked missing in some rows and otherwise reads once, few, many or a size class.

d_call: NA; v_call: TRBV28; j_call: TRBJ1-4; clone_size: NA; cdr3_aa: CASSSPLDRRTNEKLFF; cdr3_nt: TGTGCCAGCAGTTCACCCCTAGACAGGAGAACTAATGAAAAACTGTTTTTT
d_call: TRBD1; v_call: TRBV28; j_call: TRBJ2-7; clone_size: NA; cdr3_aa: CASSFSRTGGAYEQYF; cdr3_nt: TGTGCCAGCAGTTTTTCCCGGACAGGGGGCGCCTACGAGCAGTACTTC
d_call: NA; v_call: TRBV28; j_call: TRBJ2-5; clone_size: many; cdr3_aa: CASSYRGTQYF; cdr3_nt: TGTGCCAGCAGTTATAGGGGGACCCAGTACTTC
d_call: TRBD1; v_call: TRBV20-1; j_call: TRBJ1-1; clone_size: few; cdr3_aa: CSARDILGTVAFF; cdr3_nt: TGCAGTGCTAGAGATATTTTGGGGACAGTAGCTTTCTTT
d_call: TRBD1; v_call: TRBV27; j_call: TRBJ1-2; clone_size: NA; cdr3_aa: CASSLFGTDGYTF; cdr3_nt: TGTGCCAGCAGTTTATTTGGGACAGATGGCTACACCTTC
d_call: TRBD1; v_call: TRBV6-5; j_call: TRBJ1-5; clone_size: NA; cdr3_aa: CASSFTGQGDQPQHF; cdr3_nt: TGTGCCAGCAGTTTTACCGGACAGGGTGACCAGCCCCAGCATTTT
d_call: NA; v_call: TRBV3-1; j_call: TRBJ2-5; clone_size: few; cdr3_aa: CASSHGETQYF; cdr3_nt: TGTGCCAGCAGCCATGGGGAGACCCAGTACTTC
d_call: NA; v_call: TRBV6-1; j_call: TRBJ1-5; clone_size: NA; cdr3_aa: CASIGQGMNQPQHF; cdr3_nt: TGTGCCAGCATCGGCCAGGGGATGAATCAGCCCCAGCATTTT
d_call: NA; v_call: TRBV7-9; j_call: TRBJ2-7; clone_size: NA; cdr3_aa: CASSLDSSYEQYF; cdr3_nt: TGTGCCAGCAGCTTAGACAGCTCCTACGAGCAGTACTTC
d_call: NA; v_call: TRBV9; j_call: TRBJ1-2; clone_size: few; cdr3_aa: CASSVDGAALLYGYTF; cdr3_nt: TGTGCCAGCAGCGTAGACGGGGCAGCCCTACTCTATGGCTACACCTTC
d_call: NA; v_call: TRBV6-2/TRBV6-3; j_call: TRBJ2-1; clone_size: few; cdr3_aa: CASMRGLYNEQFF; cdr3_nt: TGTGCCAGCATGCGCGGCCTCTACAATGAGCAGTTCTTC
d_call: NA; v_call: TRBV11-1; j_call: TRBJ2-2; clone_size: many; cdr3_aa: CASSLVTANTGELFF; cdr3_nt: TGTGCCAGCAGCTTAGTGACAGCGAACACCGGGGAGCTGTTTTTT
d_call: TRBD1; v_call: TRBV5-1; j_call: TRBJ1-1; clone_size: NA; cdr3_aa: CASSLEGGTTEAFF; cdr3_nt: TGCGCCAGCAGCTTGGAAGGGGGCACCACTGAAGCTTTCTTT
d_call: NA; v_call: TRBV28; j_call: TRBJ1-3; clone_size: NA; cdr3_aa: CASTEWGAGNTIYF; cdr3_nt: TGTGCCAGCACCGAGTGGGGGGCTGGAAACACCATATATTTT
d_call: TRBD2; v_call: TRBV4-2; j_call: TRBJ2-3; clone_size: few; cdr3_aa: CASSPRLAGGIDTQYF; cdr3_nt: TGTGCCAGCAGCCCCCGACTAGCGGGGGGAATAGATACGCAGTATTTT
d_call: NA; v_call: TRBV5-4; j_call: TRBJ1-1; clone_size: few; cdr3_aa: CASSLDHAASEAFF; cdr3_nt: TGTGCCAGCAGCTTGGACCATGCGGCATCTGAAGCTTTCTTT
d_call: TRBD2; v_call: TRBV6-1; j_call: TRBJ2-1; clone_size: NA; cdr3_aa: CASSERGGYNEQFF; cdr3_nt: TGTGCCAGCAGTGAACGGGGGGGCTACAATGAGCAGTTCTTC
d_call: NA; v_call: TRBV2; j_call: TRBJ2-1; clone_size: many; cdr3_aa: CASIDTGRPLFF; cdr3_nt: TGTGCCAGCATTGATACAGGTCGGCCCTTGTTCTTC
d_call: TRBD1; v_call: TRBV4-1; j_call: TRBJ2-7; clone_size: few; cdr3_aa: CASSQGTGPYEQYF; cdr3_nt: TGCGCCAGCAGCCAAGGGACAGGCCCCTACGAGCAGTACTTC
d_call: NA; v_call: TRBV4-1; j_call: TRBJ2-3; clone_size: NA; cdr3_aa: CASSQDTGRGTDTQYF; cdr3_nt: TGCGCCAGCAGCCAAGATACGGGACGGGGCACAGATACGCAGTATTTT
d_call: NA; v_call: TRBV2; j_call: TRBJ2-1; clone_size: many; cdr3_aa: CASSEGDGNEQFF; cdr3_nt: TGTGCCAGCAGTGAAGGAGACGGTAATGAGCAGTTCTTC
d_call: NA; v_call: TRBV10-3; j_call: TRBJ1-1; clone_size: many; cdr3_aa: CAVLGGAATEAFF; cdr3_nt: TGTGCCGTCTTGGGGGGAGCGGCCACTGAAGCTTTCTTT
d_call: NA; v_call: TRBV7-6; j_call: TRBJ1-6; clone_size: medium-sized; cdr3_aa: CASSLGVGVNSPLHF; cdr3_nt: TGTGCCAGCAGCTTAGGGGTGGGGGTTAATTCACCCCTCCACTTT
d_call: NA; v_call: TRBV9; j_call: TRBJ2-1; clone_size: NA; cdr3_aa: CASSVERAYYNEQFF; cdr3_nt: TGTGCCAGCAGCGTAGAGAGGGCCTACTACAATGAGCAGTTCTTC
d_call: NA; v_call: TRBV11-1; j_call: TRBJ2-5; clone_size: many; cdr3_aa: CASSLHREETQYF; cdr3_nt: TGTGCCAGCAGCTTACACAGAGAAGAGACCCAGTACTTC
d_call: TRBD2; v_call: TRBV18; j_call: TRBJ2-2; clone_size: few; cdr3_aa: CASSPLPTGTSDSGELFF; cdr3_nt: TGTGCCAGCTCACCCCTTCCGACCGGGACTAGCGATAGCGGGGAGCTGTTTTTT
d_call: NA; v_call: TRBV5-1; j_call: TRBJ2-5; clone_size: few; cdr3_aa: CASSLDGLGAQYF; cdr3_nt: TGCGCCAGCAGCTTGGATGGGCTTGGGGCCCAGTACTTC
d_call: TRBD1; v_call: TRBV12-3/TRBV12-4; j_call: TRBJ1-1; clone_size: NA; cdr3_aa: CASSFTGVGTEAFF; cdr3_nt: TGTGCCAGCAGTTTTACAGGGGTCGGCACTGAAGCTTTCTTT
d_call: NA; v_call: TRBV19; j_call: TRBJ1-1; clone_size: NA; cdr3_aa: CASSIGHMNTEAFF; cdr3_nt: TGTGCCAGTAGTATAGGACACATGAACACTGAAGCTTTCTTT
d_call: NA; v_call: TRBV7-9; j_call: TRBJ1-5; clone_size: few; cdr3_aa: CASSPPGRGNQPQHF; cdr3_nt: TGTGCCAGCAGTCCCCCAGGCCGGGGCAATCAGCCCCAGCATTTT
d_call: NA; v_call: TRBV5-8; j_call: TRBJ2-7; clone_size: NA; cdr3_aa: CASSLDSNEQYF; cdr3_nt: TGTGCCAGCAGCTTGGACAGCAACGAGCAGTACTTC
d_call: NA; v_call: TRBV19; j_call: TRBJ1-1; clone_size: NA; cdr3_aa: CASSMGRQNTEAFF; cdr3_nt: TGTGCCAGTAGTATGGGCAGACAGAACACTGAAGCTTTCTTT
d_call: NA; v_call: TRBV5-6; j_call: TRBJ2-3; clone_size: NA; cdr3_aa: CASSLIVTTPDTQYF; cdr3_nt: TGTGCCAGCAGCTTGATCGTAACGACCCCAGATACGCAGTATTTT
d_call: TRBD2; v_call: TRBV11-2; j_call: TRBJ2-5; clone_size: NA; cdr3_aa: CASSSGLAGGEETQYF; cdr3_nt: TGTGCCAGCAGCTCGGGACTAGCGGGAGGAGAGGAGACCCAGTACTTC
d_call: NA; v_call: TRBV20-1; j_call: TRBJ1-5; clone_size: few; cdr3_aa: CSAVTGWGSNQPQHF; cdr3_nt: TGCAGTGCTGTTACAGGGTGGGGAAGCAATCAGCCCCAGCATTTT
d_call: TRBD2; v_call: TRBV4-2; j_call: TRBJ2-3; clone_size: few; cdr3_aa: CASSQDLAGLSTDTQYF; cdr3_nt: TGTGCCAGCAGCCAAGACCTAGCGGGACTAAGCACAGATACGCAGTATTTT
d_call: NA; v_call: TRBV5-8; j_call: TRBJ2-5; clone_size: few; cdr3_aa: CASSPIGTQETQYF; cdr3_nt: TGTGCCAGCAGCCCGATCGGGACGCAAGAGACCCAGTACTTC
d_call: NA; v_call: TRBV30; j_call: TRBJ2-3; clone_size: few; cdr3_aa: CAWSDGSTDTQYF; cdr3_nt: TGTGCCTGGAGTGACGGGAGCACAGATACGCAGTATTTT
d_call: NA; v_call: TRBV5-1; j_call: TRBJ2-1; clone_size: NA; cdr3_aa: CASSFPPGTGNEQFF; cdr3_nt: TGCGCCAGCAGCTTCCCTCCCGGGACGGGGAATGAGCAGTTCTTC
d_call: NA; v_call: TRBV6-2/TRBV6-3; j_call: TRBJ1-2; clone_size: few; cdr3_aa: CASSYSRGDYGYTF; cdr3_nt: TGTGCCAGCAGTTACAGTCGAGGGGACTATGGCTACACCTTC
d_call: NA; v_call: TRBV11-2; j_call: TRBJ2-3; clone_size: few; cdr3_aa: CASSLVAAFTDTQYF; cdr3_nt: TGTGCCAGCAGCTTAGTGGCAGCCTTCACAGATACGCAGTATTTT
d_call: TRBD1; v_call: TRBV2; j_call: TRBJ2-2; clone_size: many; cdr3_aa: CASIGQGIGGELFF; cdr3_nt: TGTGCCAGCATCGGACAGGGAATAGGCGGGGAGCTGTTTTTT
d_call: NA; v_call: TRBV18; j_call: TRBJ2-7; clone_size: many; cdr3_aa: CASSPAQSSYEQYF; cdr3_nt: TGTGCCAGCTCACCTGCACAGAGCTCCTACGAGCAGTACTTC
d_call: NA; v_call: TRBV5-1; j_call: TRBJ2-7; clone_size: few; cdr3_aa: CASSLSGSEQYF; cdr3_nt: TGCGCCAGCAGCTTATCAGGGAGCGAGCAGTACTTC
d_call: TRBD1; v_call: TRBV3-1; j_call: TRBJ1-5; clone_size: many; cdr3_aa: CASSIGTETNQPQHF; cdr3_nt: TGTGCCAGCAGCATAGGGACAGAGACAAATCAGCCCCAGCATTTT
d_call: NA; v_call: TRBV27; j_call: TRBJ1-1; clone_size: many; cdr3_aa: CASSFSRGRTEAFF; cdr3_nt: TGTGCCAGCAGTTTCTCCCGGGGGCGCACTGAAGCTTTCTTT
d_call: NA; v_call: TRBV30; j_call: TRBJ2-1; clone_size: few; cdr3_aa: CAWTGSREQFF; cdr3_nt: TGTGCCTGGACAGGGAGTAGGGAGCAGTTCTTC
d_call: NA; v_call: TRBV7-9; j_call: TRBJ1-3; clone_size: few; cdr3_aa: CASSFYGRGYNTIYF; cdr3_nt: TGTGCCAGCAGCTTCTACGGCAGGGGATACAACACCATATATTTT
d_call: NA; v_call: TRBV18; j_call: TRBJ2-2; clone_size: few; cdr3_aa: CASLVNTGELFF; cdr3_nt: TGTGCCAGCTTGGTTAACACCGGGGAGCTGTTTTTT
d_call: TRBD2; v_call: TRBV11-3; j_call: TRBJ2-1; clone_size: NA; cdr3_aa: CASSLDGGSGSQLYNEQFF; cdr3_nt: TGTGCCAGCAGCTTAGATGGTGGTAGCGGGAGCCAACTCTACAATGAGCAGTTCTTC
d_call: TRBD2; v_call: TRBV12-3/TRBV12-4; j_call: TRBJ2-7; clone_size: NA; cdr3_aa: CASRRRTSGNYEQYF; cdr3_nt: TGTGCCAGCAGGCGAAGGACTAGCGGAAACTACGAGCAGTACTTC
d_call: TRBD2; v_call: TRBV10-3; j_call: TRBJ2-1; clone_size: few; cdr3_aa: CAISESASSGSGEQFF; cdr3_nt: TGTGCCATCAGTGAGTCGGCATCTAGCGGGAGCGGTGAGCAGTTCTTC
d_call: NA; v_call: TRBV10-3; j_call: TRBJ2-7; clone_size: few; cdr3_aa: CAISDIGQLSVGQYF; cdr3_nt: TGTGCCATCAGTGATATAGGACAGCTATCTGTTGGGCAGTACTTC
d_call: TRBD2; v_call: TRBV7-9; j_call: TRBJ2-5; clone_size: NA; cdr3_aa: CASEAASGTQETQYF; cdr3_nt: TGTGCCTCGGAGGCAGCTAGCGGTACCCAAGAGACCCAGTACTTC
d_call: NA; v_call: TRBV12-3/TRBV12-4; j_call: TRBJ1-3; clone_size: NA; cdr3_aa: CASSLVGRTIYF; cdr3_nt: TGTGCCAGCAGTTTAGTAGGTCGGACCATATATTTT
d_call: NA; v_call: TRBV28; j_call: TRBJ1-5; clone_size: NA; cdr3_aa: CASSAFVRTVNQPQHF; cdr3_nt: TGTGCCAGCAGTGCCTTTGTGCGGACGGTCAATCAGCCCCAGCATTTT
d_call: NA; v_call: TRBV18; j_call: TRBJ1-1; clone_size: few; cdr3_aa: CASSRGSANTEAFF; cdr3_nt: TGTGCCAGCTCACGGGGGTCGGCAAACACTGAAGCTTTCTTT
d_call: NA; v_call: TRBV4-2; j_call: TRBJ1-6; clone_size: few; cdr3_aa: CASSQEPGQYNSPLHF; cdr3_nt: TGTGCCAGCAGCCAAGAGCCAGGACAGTATAATTCACCCCTCCACTTT
d_call: NA; v_call: TRBV10-3; j_call: TRBJ2-4; clone_size: NA; cdr3_aa: CAISESKSLGPGKNIQYF; cdr3_nt: TGTGCCATCAGTGAGTCGAAGAGTCTGGGACCCGGGAAAAACATTCAGTACTTC